This TCR beta chain was retrieved from a study of blood T cell repertoires in COVID-19. Study-level background: The cDNA or gDNA used as material had been derived from T cells, B-cell-depleted T cells, or PBMCs.

As handled by the study authors: Scientists estimated how many nucleated cells there were by amplifying reference gene primers. Sequencing used immunoSEQ multiplex PCR; TCRdb keeps in-frame clones, though not all of them. V and J calls and clone size are those listed in that table; D and trimming were worked out from the DNA. The table has roughly 150,000 clones, more than 80% seen once; the top ten hold about 2.6%. The germline gives CDR1 SEHNR, CDR2 FQNEAQ (reference sequence). Trimming stripped 5 bases from V and 8 bases from J, with 22 bases between. The CDR3 spans 16 residues. This TCR came from a man aged 55 to 70 with acute or convalescent COVID-19. Sequenced sample: peripheral blood. The rearrangement joins TRBV7-9 to TRBJ2-1; tentative D call: TRBD2 (5 bases). CDR3 sequence reads: CASSTSSHLSIHEQFF. The CDR3 DNA reads as TGTGCCAGCAGCACTAGTTCCCACCTCTCGATCCATGAGCAGTTCTTC. The variable domain in full, with the rest retrieved from reference TRBV7-9 and TRBJ2-1, is DTGVSQNPRHKITKRGQNVTFRCDPISEHNRLYWYRQTLGQGPEFLTYFQNEAQLEKSRLLSDRFSAERPKGSFSTLEIQRTEQGDSAMYLCASSTSSHLSIHEQFFGPGTRLTVL.